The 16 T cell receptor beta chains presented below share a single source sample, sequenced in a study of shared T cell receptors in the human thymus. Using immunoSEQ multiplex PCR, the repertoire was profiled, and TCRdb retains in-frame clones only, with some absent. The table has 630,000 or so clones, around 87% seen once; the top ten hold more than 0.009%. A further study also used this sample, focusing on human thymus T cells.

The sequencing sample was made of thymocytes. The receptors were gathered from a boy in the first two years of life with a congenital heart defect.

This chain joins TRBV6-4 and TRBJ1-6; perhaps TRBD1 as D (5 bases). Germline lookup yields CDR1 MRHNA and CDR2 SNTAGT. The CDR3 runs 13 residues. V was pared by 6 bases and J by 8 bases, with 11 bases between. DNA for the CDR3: TGTGCCAGCAGCGCAGGGCCGGATTCACCCCTCCACTTT. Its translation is CASSAGPDSPLHF.

CDR3 loop: CASSDGTDNEQFF. The DNA of the CDR3 is TGTGCCAGCAGCGACGGGACAGACAATGAGCAGTTCTTC. V and J are TRBV5-5 and TRBJ2-1; 7 bases agree with TRBD1. V lost 4 bases and J lost 5; bases outside the gene matches: 3. The CDR3 runs to 13 residues. Germline CDR1 is SGHKS and CDR2 is YYEKEE (reference sequence).

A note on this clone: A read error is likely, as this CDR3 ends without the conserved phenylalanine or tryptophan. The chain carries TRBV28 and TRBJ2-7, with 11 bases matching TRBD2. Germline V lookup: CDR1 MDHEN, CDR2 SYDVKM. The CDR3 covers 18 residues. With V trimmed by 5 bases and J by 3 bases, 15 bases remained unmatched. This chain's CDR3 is CASSPSADGTSGFYEQYL. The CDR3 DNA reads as TGTGCCAGCAGTCCGTCGGCAGACGGGACTAGCGGTTTCTACGAGCAGTACCTC.

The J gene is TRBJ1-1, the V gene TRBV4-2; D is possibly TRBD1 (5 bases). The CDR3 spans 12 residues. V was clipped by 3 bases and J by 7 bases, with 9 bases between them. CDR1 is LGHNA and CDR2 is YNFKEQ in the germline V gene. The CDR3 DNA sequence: TGTGCCAGCAGCCAGGGGACTGTTGAAGCTTTCTTT. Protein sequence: CASSQGTVEAFF.

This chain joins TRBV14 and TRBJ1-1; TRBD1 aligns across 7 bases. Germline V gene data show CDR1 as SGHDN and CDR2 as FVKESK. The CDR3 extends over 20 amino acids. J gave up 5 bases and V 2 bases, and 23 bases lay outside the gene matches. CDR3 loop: CASSQRFKDRRVGEPTEAFF. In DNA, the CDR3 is TGTGCCAGCAGCCAAAGGTTTAAGGACAGGAGGGTGGGTGAACCGACTGAAGCTTTCTTT.

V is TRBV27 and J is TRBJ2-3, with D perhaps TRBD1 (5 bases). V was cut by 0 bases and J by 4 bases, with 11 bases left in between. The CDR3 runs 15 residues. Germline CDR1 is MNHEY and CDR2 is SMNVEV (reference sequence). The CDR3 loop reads CASSLSMGRPDTQYF. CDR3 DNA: TGTGCCAGCAGTTTATCAATGGGGCGCCCAGATACGCAGTATTTT.

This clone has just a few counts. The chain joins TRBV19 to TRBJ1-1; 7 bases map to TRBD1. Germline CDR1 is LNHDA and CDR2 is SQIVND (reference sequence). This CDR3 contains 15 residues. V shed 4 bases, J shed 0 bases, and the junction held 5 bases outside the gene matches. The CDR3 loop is CASSTTGFMNTEAFF. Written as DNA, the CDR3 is TGTGCCAGTAGTACGACAGGGTTCATGAACACTGAAGCTTTCTTT.

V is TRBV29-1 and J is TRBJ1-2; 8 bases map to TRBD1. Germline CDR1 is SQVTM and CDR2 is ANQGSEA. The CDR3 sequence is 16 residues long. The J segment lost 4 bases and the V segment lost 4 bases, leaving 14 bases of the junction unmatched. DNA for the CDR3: TGCAGCGTTGCCCTGCCTGGACAGGGTTCTGGCTATGGCTACACCTTC. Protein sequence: CSVALPGQGSGYGYTF.

CDR3 in amino acids: CASSVAGLAAINEQFF. The CDR3 DNA reads TGTGCCAGCAGCGTAGCGGGACTAGCGGCCATCAATGAGCAGTTCTTC. The chain links TRBV9 to TRBJ2-1, with 11 bases aligning to TRBD2. The length of the CDR3 is 16 residues. CDR1 and CDR2 (germline): SGDLS, YYNGEE. J gave up 6 bases and V 0 bases, and 5 bases lay outside the gene matches.

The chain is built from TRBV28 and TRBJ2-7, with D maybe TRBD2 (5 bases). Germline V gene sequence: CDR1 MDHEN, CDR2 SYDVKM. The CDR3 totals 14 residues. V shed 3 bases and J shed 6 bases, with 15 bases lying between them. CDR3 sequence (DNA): TGTGCCAGCAGTTTGTCGAGGGTGCAGTTCGAGCAGTACTTC. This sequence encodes CASSLSRVQFEQYF.

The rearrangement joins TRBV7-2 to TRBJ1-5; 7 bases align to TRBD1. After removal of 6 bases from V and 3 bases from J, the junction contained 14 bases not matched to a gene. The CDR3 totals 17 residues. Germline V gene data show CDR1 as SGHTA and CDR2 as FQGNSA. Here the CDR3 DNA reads TGTGCCAGCAGTCCCGAGGAAGGGGGCCGGGTCAATCAGCCCCAGCATTTT. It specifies CASSPEEGGRVNQPQHF.

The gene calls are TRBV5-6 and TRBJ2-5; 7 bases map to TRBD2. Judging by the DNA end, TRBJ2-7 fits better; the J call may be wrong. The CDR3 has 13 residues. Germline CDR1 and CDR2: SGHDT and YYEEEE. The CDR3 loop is CASSPRAGVEQYF. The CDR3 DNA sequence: TGTGCCAGCAGCCCCAGGGCGGGGGTCGAGCAGTACTTC.

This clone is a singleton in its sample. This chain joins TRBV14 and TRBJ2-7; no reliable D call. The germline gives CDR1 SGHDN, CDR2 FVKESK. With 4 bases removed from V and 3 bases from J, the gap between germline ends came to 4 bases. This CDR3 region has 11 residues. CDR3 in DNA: TGTGCCAGCAGCCGCGTCTACGAGCAGTACTTC. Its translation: CASSRVYEQYF.

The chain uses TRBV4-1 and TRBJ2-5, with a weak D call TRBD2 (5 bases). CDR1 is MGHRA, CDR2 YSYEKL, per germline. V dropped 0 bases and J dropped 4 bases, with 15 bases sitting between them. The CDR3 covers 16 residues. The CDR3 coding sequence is TGCGCCAGCAGCCAAGATGGTGGCAGACTAAGAGAGACCCAGTACTTC. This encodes CASSQDGGRLRETQYF.

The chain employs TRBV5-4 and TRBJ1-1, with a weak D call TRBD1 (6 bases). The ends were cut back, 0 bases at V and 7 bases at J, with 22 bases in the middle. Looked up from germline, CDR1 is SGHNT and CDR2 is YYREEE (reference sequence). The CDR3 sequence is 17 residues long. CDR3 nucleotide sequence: TGTGCCAGCAGCTTGGGAGAGACAGGAGGCCAGATAGGTGAAGCTTTCTTT. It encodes CASSLGETGGQIGEAFF. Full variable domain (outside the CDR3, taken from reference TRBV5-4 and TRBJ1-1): ETGVTQSPTHLIKTRGQQVTLRCSSQSGHNTVSWYQQALGQGPQFIFQYYREEENGRGNFPPRFSGLQFPNYSSELNVNALELDDSALYLCASSLGETGGQIGEAFFGQGTRLTVV.

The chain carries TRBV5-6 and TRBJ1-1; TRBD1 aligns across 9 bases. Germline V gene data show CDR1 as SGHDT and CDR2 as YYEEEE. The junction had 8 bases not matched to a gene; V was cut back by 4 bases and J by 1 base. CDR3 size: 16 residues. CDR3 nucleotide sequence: TGTGCCAGCAGCGGCGGGACAGGGTCGGAGAACACTGAAGCTTTCTTT. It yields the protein CASSGGTGSENTEAFF.